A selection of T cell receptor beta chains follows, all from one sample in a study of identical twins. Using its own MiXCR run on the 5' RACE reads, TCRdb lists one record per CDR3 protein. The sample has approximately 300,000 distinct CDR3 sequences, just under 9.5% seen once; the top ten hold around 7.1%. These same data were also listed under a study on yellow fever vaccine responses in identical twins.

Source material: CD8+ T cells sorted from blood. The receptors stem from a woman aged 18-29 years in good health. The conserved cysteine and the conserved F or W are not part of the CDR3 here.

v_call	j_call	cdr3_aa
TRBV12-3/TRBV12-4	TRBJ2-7	ASSTSGGKGYEQY
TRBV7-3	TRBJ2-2	ASSSSVGSLNTGELF
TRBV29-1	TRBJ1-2	SVSGEGGNYGYT
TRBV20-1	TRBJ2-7	SASWDSIYEQY
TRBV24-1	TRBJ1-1	ATSARGRNTEAF
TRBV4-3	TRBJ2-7	ASSPDRGAKSYEQY
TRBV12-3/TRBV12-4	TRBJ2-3	ASRRELAAITDTQY
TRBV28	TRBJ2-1	ASSPLAGEEYNEQF
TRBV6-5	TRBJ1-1	ASSYYWNTEAF
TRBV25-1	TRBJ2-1	ASLEASEQF
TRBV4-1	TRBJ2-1	ASSKGPYSYNEQF
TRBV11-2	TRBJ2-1	ASSLTGEDEQF
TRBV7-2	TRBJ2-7	ATRGQGEYEQY